The 4 T cell receptor beta chains below were found in one sample sequenced in a study of OX40 agonist ivuxolimab in advanced cancers. Clones were read by immunoSEQ multiplex PCR, and TCRdb kept only the in-frame ones, dropping some. The sample shows about 100,000 clones, 89% of them seen only once. The material sequenced was CD4+ or CD8+ T cells sorted from blood, taken in a trial of the OX40 agonist ivuxolimab. These receptors were taken from an adult with an advanced solid tumor such as melanoma, head and neck, liver or kidney cancer.

The chain links TRBV7-3 to TRBJ2-2; D possibly corresponds to TRBD1 (6 bases). Germline CDR1 reads SGHTA; CDR2 reads FQGTGA. The CDR3 is made up of 16 amino acids. Between the trimmed V and J ends, which lost 5 bases and 4 bases, there was a span of 17 bases. CDR3 bases: TGTGCCAGCAGCCGTCACAGGGTCCGGGGCACCGGGGAGCTGTTTTTT. Its translation is CASSRHRVRGTGELFF.

This sequence joins TRBV15 and TRBJ2-3, with 10 bases lining up with TRBD2. V lost 0 bases to trimming and J lost 2 bases; unmatched junction nucleotides: 11. Germline assignment: CDR1 LNHNV and CDR2 YYDKDF (reference sequence). CDR3 length: 19 amino acids. The DNA of the CDR3 is TGTGCCACCAGCAGAGATAAGCTAGCGGGAGTAGGTTCCACAGATACGCAGTATTTT. The encoded protein is CATSRDKLAGVGSTDTQYF.

In its sample, this clone was seen once. The chain recombines TRBV10-1 with TRBJ1-1; TRBD1 matches at 7 bases. Per the germline V gene, CDR1 is WNHNN and CDR2 is SYGVQD (reference sequence). The CDR3 is 16 amino acids. Trimming removed 0 bases from V and 5 bases from J; junction bases left unmatched: 9. In DNA, the CDR3 is TGCGCCAGCAGTGAGTCGTCGGTGACAGGGCAAACTGAAGCTTTCTTT. Its protein is CASSESSVTGQTEAFF.

V and J are TRBV10-3 and TRBJ1-4, with D perhaps TRBD1 (6 bases). The CDR3 extends over 13 amino acids. Germline CDR1 is ENHRY and CDR2 is SYGVKD. Trimming took 7 bases from V and 5 from J, leaving 11 bases between them. CDR3 sequence (DNA): TGTGCCATCAAGTCGGGGGCAAATGAAAAACTGTTTTTT. This sequence encodes CAIKSGANEKLFF.